These T cell receptor beta chains were read from a single sample in a study of CD8+ T cells in alopecia areata. The data were produced by immunoSEQ multiplex PCR, yet TCRdb's version contains in-frame clones alone and is incomplete. The sample has 150,000 or so clones, more than 45% seen once. The sequenced sample consisted of CD4+ T cells sorted from blood. These receptors were obtained from a human donor with alopecia areata. The CDR3 runs from the conserved cysteine through the conserved F or W. Each record gives: V gene, J gene, D gene, clone size, CDR3 DNA, CDR3 protein. A D gene is named only where the DNA matches it firmly. Rows may omit the clone size; those that give it use once, few, many or a size class.

>TRBV29-1|TRBJ1-1|NA|NA
TGCAGCGGGACGGACGGAATGAACACTGAAGCTTTCTTT
CSGTDGMNTEAFF
>TRBV28|TRBJ2-7|TRBD2|NA
TGTGCCAGCAGTATCAGCGGGAGAGCCTACGAGCAGTACTTC
CASSISGRAYEQYF
>TRBV30|TRBJ2-3|NA|NA
TGTGCCTGGAGTGTAAGAGTCACAGATACGCAGTATTTT
CAWSVRVTDTQYF
>TRBV30|TRBJ2-7|NA|NA
TGTGCCTGGAGTTCGGGTGGGTCAGAGCAGTACTTC
CAWSSGGSEQYF
>TRBV19|TRBJ2-1|TRBD2|few
TGTGCCAGTAGTGCCCTCGGGACTAGCGGGAGGGCCGGGGAGCAGTTCTTC
CASSALGTSGRAGEQFF
>TRBV2|TRBJ1-2|NA|once
TGTGCCAGCAGTAACAGGGAAGGGAATGGCTACACCTTC
CASSNREGNGYTF
>TRBV9|TRBJ2-5|TRBD1|NA
TGTGCCAGCAGTCAGACAGGGATCCCGGAAGAGACCCAGTACTTC
CASSQTGIPEETQYF
>TRBV7-3|TRBJ1-2|NA|few
TGTGCCAGCAGCTCCTCCCCAGGGTCCTCCTATGGCTACACCTTC
CASSSSPGSSYGYTF
>TRBV7-3|TRBJ2-5|NA|few
TGTGCCAGCAGCTGGGGGAAGATGGAGACCCAGTACTTC
CASSWGKMETQYF
>TRBV15|TRBJ2-5|NA|NA
TGTGCCACCACTGGGGGGGCCCTCCAAGAGACCCAGTACTTC
CATTGGALQETQYF
>TRBV7-2|TRBJ1-5|NA|few
TGTGCCAGCAGCTTAATCAAGAATCAGCCCCAGCATTTT
CASSLIKNQPQHF
>TRBV4-1|TRBJ2-3|TRBD2|NA
TGCGCCAGCAGTCAGACCGGGACTAGTGCAGATACGCAGTATTTT
CASSQTGTSADTQYF
>TRBV30|TRBJ2-1|TRBD2|NA
TGTGCCTGGAGCCATCGGCGGGAGGGGGAGCAGTTCTTC
CAWSHRREGEQFF
>TRBV5-1|TRBJ2-5|NA|NA
TGCGCCAGCAGCTTGGCCAAAGGGGATTCAGAGACCCAGTACTTC
CASSLAKGDSETQYF
>TRBV25-1|TRBJ2-7|TRBD2|NA
TGTGCCAGCAGTGAATTGTGGGGGGGTATCTACGAGCAGTACTTC
CASSELWGGIYEQYF
>TRBV12-5|TRBJ2-6|TRBD1|NA
TGTGCTAGTGGTTTGACGACAGGGAGCGGGGCCAACGTCCTGACTTTC
CASGLTTGSGANVLTF
>TRBV30|TRBJ1-1|NA|NA
TGTGCCGGGAGGGGGAAGGGGCCTGAAGCTTTCTTT
CAGRGKGPEAFF
>TRBV30|TRBJ2-1|TRBD1|NA
TGTGCCTGGAGTGGACAGGGAGCACGGTTCTTC
CAWSGQGARFF
>TRBV5-4|TRBJ2-5|NA|NA
TGTGCCAGCAGCTTGGGGGTTGGTGGACTACAAGAAGAGACCCAGTACTTC
CASSLGVGGLQEETQYF
>TRBV29-1|TRBJ2-1|NA|NA
TGCAGCGTTGAAGTCAGGAACTACAATGAGCAGTTCTTC
CSVEVRNYNEQFF
>TRBV29-1|TRBJ2-2|NA|few
TGCAGCGTTGGGCACACGGCGGGCACCGGGGAGCTGTTTTTT
CSVGHTAGTGELFF
>TRBV2|TRBJ1-1|NA|NA
TGTGCCAGCAGTGAACTACCGAACACTGAAGCTTTCTTT
CASSELPNTEAFF
>TRBV29-1|TRBJ2-7|NA|NA
TGCAGCGCTCAAGGGCCCCAATCCTACGAGCAGTACTTC
CSAQGPQSYEQYF
>TRBV29-1|TRBJ1-1|TRBD1|NA
TGCAGCGGGGGGACAGTTCAAGCTTTCTTT
CSGGTVQAFF
>TRBV29-1|TRBJ2-7|NA|NA
TGCAGCGTTGTCCAGGGTTACGAGCAGTACTTC
CSVVQGYEQYF
>TRBV5-1|TRBJ2-6|NA|NA
TGCGCCAGCAGCTGGAATTCTGGGGCCAACGTCCTGACTTTC
CASSWNSGANVLTF
>TRBV30|TRBJ2-7|TRBD2|NA
TGTGCCTGGAGTGGCGGGGGACGCCACGAGCAGTACTTC
CAWSGGGRHEQYF
>TRBV4-1|TRBJ2-3|TRBD1|NA
TGCGCCAGCAGCCAGAGGACAGGGAAGGCAGATACGCAGTATTTT
CASSQRTGKADTQYF
>TRBV14|TRBJ2-1|TRBD2|few
TGTGCCAGCTCGCGGGGGAGGATAATAAATGAGCAGTTCTTC
CASSRGRIINEQFF
>TRBV28|TRBJ1-1|NA|NA
TGTGCCAGCGACAGGCGGAACACTGAAGCTTTCTTT
CASDRRNTEAFF
>TRBV4-2|TRBJ2-1|TRBD2|NA
TGTGCCAGCAGCCCCTTGGGACTAGCGGGAGTTGAGCAGTTCTTC
CASSPLGLAGVEQFF
>TRBV2|TRBJ1-4|NA|NA
TGTGCCAGCAGTTACCAGACGGAAAAACTGTTTTTT
CASSYQTEKLFF
>TRBV5-1|TRBJ1-5|NA|few
TGCGCCAGCAGCTTGGGCGCAGGGGATAGCAATCAGCCCCAGCATTTT
CASSLGAGDSNQPQHF
>TRBV7-9|TRBJ2-6|NA|few
TGTGCCAGCAGCTCACAGAGTTGGACTGGGGCCAACGTCCTGACTTTC
CASSSQSWTGANVLTF
>TRBV23-1|TRBJ2-5|NA|NA
TGCGCCAGCAGTCAAGCGGCAGTTCAAGAGACCCAGTACTTC
CASSQAAVQETQYF
>TRBV6-5|TRBJ1-1|NA|NA
TGTGCCAGCAGTTACGGGGGCGTGAACACTGAAGCTTTCTTT
CASSYGGVNTEAFF
>TRBV29-1|TRBJ1-1|NA|few
TGCAGCGTTGAGGGCAGGAGCTACACTGAAGCTTTCTTT
CSVEGRSYTEAFF
>TRBV10-3|TRBJ1-5|TRBD1|few
TGTGCCAGCCGGGACAGCTATAATCAGCCCCAGCATTTT
CASRDSYNQPQHF
>TRBV28|TRBJ2-7|NA|NA
TGTGCCAGCAGTTCCCCACTCACTAGGGGCGAGCAGTACTTC
CASSSPLTRGEQYF
>TRBV11-2|TRBJ2-7|NA|NA
TGTGCCAGCAGCGGTGCGTACGAGCAGTACTTC
CASSGAYEQYF
>TRBV27|TRBJ2-7|NA|NA
TGTGCCAGCAACGGGCGGTTCCACTACGAGCAGTACTTC
CASNGRFHYEQYF
>TRBV10-3|TRBJ2-7|NA|few
TGTGCCATCAGTCGGGGTGGTGACTTCGGGCAGTACTTC
CAISRGGDFGQYF
>TRBV6-1|TRBJ1-2|NA|NA
TGTGCCTGCCCCGAGGGTTGGGGACCCTCGAGTGGCTACACCTTC
CACPEGWGPSSGYTF
>TRBV5-1|TRBJ2-5|NA|few
TGCGCCAGCAGCCTCGAGGAGACCCAGTACTTC
CASSLEETQYF
>TRBV2|TRBJ2-7|TRBD1|NA
TGTGCCAGCAGTGCGGACAGGGGCTACGAGCAGTACTTC
CASSADRGYEQYF
>TRBV5-1|TRBJ1-2|NA|NA
TGCGCCAGCAGCTTGGAGAGCTATGGCTACACCTTC
CASSLESYGYTF
>TRBV7-3|TRBJ2-3|NA|few
TGTGCCAGCAGTTTCTCACCGGGGGCGCAGTATTTT
CASSFSPGAQYF